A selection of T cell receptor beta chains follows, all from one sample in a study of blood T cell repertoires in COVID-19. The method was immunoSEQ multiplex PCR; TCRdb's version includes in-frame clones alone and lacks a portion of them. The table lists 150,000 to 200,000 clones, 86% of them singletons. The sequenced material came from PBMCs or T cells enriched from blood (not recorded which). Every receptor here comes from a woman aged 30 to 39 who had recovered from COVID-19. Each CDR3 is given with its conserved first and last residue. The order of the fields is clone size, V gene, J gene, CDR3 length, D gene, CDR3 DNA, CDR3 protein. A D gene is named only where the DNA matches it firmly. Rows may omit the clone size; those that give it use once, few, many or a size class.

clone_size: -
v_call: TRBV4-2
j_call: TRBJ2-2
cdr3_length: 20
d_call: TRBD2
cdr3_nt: TGTGCCAGCAGCCAAGATGTGGTTAGCGGGAGCAAAGGGGGCACCGGGGAGCTGTTTTTT
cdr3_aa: CASSQDVVSGSKGGTGELFF

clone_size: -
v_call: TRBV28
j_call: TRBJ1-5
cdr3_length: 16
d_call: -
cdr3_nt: TGTGCCAGCAGTCCCCTTAGTCAGGGTCCTAATCAGCCCCAGCATTTT
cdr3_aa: CASSPLSQGPNQPQHF

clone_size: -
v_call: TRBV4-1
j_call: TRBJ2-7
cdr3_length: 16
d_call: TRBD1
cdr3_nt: TGCGCCAGCAGCCAGTCCCCCGGGACAGGGGATTACGAGCAGTACTTC
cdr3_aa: CASSQSPGTGDYEQYF

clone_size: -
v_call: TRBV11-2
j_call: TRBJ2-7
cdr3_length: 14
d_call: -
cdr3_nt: TGTGCCAGCAGCTTAGTACACATAAGCTACGAGCAGTACTTC
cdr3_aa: CASSLVHISYEQYF

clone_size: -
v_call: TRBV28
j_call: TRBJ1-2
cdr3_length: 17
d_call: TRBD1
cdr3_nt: TGTGCCAGCAGTTTATGGACAGGGGGCAGTAGTGGAGATGGCTACACCTTC
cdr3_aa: CASSLWTGGSSGDGYTF

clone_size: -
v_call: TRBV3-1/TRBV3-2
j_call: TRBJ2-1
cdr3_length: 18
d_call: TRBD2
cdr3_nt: TGTGCCAGCAGCCAACTACTAGCGGGAGATACCTACTACAATGAGCAGTTCTTC
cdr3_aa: CASSQLLAGDTYYNEQFF

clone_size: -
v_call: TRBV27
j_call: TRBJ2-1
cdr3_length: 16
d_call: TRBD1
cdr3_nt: TGTGCCAGTCCAGGGGGCCTACCCGCGTCATACAATGAGCAGTTCTTC
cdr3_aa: CASPGGLPASYNEQFF

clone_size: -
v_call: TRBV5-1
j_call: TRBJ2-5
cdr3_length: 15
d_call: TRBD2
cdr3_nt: TGCGCCAGCAGCGCAACCGGACTAGACCAAGAGACCCAGTACTTC
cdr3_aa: CASSATGLDQETQYF

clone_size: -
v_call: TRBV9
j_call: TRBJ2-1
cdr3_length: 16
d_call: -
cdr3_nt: TGTGCCAGCAGCGTAGGCTTGGCTAGCAGTTACAATGAGCAGTTCTTC
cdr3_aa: CASSVGLASSYNEQFF

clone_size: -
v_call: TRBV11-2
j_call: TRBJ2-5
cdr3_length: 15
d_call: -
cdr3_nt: TGTGCCAGCAGCTTAGATAAGGGGCCTCAAGAGACCCAGTACTTC
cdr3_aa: CASSLDKGPQETQYF

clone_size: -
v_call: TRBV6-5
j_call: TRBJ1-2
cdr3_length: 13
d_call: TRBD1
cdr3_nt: TGTGCCAGCTATGGACAGGGGAGGGATGGCTACACCTTC
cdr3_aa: CASYGQGRDGYTF

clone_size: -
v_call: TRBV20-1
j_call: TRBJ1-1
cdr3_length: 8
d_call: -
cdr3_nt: TGCAGAGCACCAGAAGCTTTCTTT
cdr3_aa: CRAPEAFF

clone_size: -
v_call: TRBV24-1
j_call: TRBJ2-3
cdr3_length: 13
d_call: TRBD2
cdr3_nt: TGTGCCACCCGGCGGGAGGCCACAGATACGCAGTATTTT
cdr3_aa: CATRREATDTQYF

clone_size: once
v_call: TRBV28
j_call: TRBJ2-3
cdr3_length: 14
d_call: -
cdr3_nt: TGTGCCAGCAGGTGGAGGGGAACCTTAGATACGCAGTATTTT
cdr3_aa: CASRWRGTLDTQYF

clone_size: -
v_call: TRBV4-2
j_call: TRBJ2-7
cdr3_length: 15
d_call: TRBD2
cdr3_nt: TGTGCCAGCAGCCAAGGGCGGGGGGACTCTAGCGAGCAGTACTTC
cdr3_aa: CASSQGRGDSSEQYF

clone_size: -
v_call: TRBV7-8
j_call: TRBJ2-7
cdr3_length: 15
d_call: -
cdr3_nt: TGTGCCAGCAGCTTAGCGCAGGGATCTCCCTACGAGCAGTACTTC
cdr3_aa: CASSLAQGSPYEQYF

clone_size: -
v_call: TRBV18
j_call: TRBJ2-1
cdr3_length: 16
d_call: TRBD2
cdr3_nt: TGTGCCAGCTCACCAGGGACTAGCGGGGCGTACAATGAGCAGTTCTTC
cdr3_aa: CASSPGTSGAYNEQFF

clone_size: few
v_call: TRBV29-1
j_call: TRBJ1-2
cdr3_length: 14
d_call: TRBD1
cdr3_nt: TGCAGCGTTGGGGGCTACGGGACAGGGAATGGCTACACCTTC
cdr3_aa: CSVGGYGTGNGYTF

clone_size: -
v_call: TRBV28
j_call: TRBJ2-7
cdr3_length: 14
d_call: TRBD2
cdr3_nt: TGTGCCAGCAGGCGAGCGGGGGGTTCCTACGAGCAGTACTTC
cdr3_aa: CASRRAGGSYEQYF

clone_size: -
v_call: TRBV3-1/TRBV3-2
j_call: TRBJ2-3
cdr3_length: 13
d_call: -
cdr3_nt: TGTGCCAGCAGCCCGCCGGGACTAGATACGCAGTATTTT
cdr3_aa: CASSPPGLDTQYF

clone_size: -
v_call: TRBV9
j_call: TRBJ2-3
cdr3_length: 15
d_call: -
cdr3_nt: TGTGCCAGCAGCGTAGGGGGACTTATAATTGATACGCAGTATTTT
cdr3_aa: CASSVGGLIIDTQYF

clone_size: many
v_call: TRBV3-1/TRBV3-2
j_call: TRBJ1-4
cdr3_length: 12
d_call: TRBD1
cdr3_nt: TGTGCCAGCAGCCTAATACAGGGGTCGCTGTTTTTT
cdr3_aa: CASSLIQGSLFF

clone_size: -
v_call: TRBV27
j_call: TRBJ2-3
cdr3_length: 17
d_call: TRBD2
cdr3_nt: TGTGCCAGCAGTCCGTGGGCGAGCGGGAGCCCAACAGATACGCAGTATTTT
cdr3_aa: CASSPWASGSPTDTQYF

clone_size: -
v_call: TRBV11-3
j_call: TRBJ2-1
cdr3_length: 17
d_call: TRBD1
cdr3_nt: TGTGCCAGCAGCCCTCGAATGACGGGACAGGGGGCGGATGAGCAGTTCTTC
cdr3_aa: CASSPRMTGQGADEQFF

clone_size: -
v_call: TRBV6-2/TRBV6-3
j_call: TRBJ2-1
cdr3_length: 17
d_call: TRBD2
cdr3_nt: TGTGCCAGCAGTTACGGGCTAGCGGGAGAAGGTGGTAATGAGCAGTTCTTC
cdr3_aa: CASSYGLAGEGGNEQFF